The following is a TCR beta chain sequence with its context. Its antigen target is currently unknown. The record has no base qualities; no much larger clone is one base away. The immunoSEQ Assay, a bias-controlled multiplex PCR, was used to amplify TCRbeta CDR3 regions from genomic DNA. Per the original workflow: Nucleated cell counts per sample were estimated from amplification of reference gene primers within the assay. Sequence reads were collapsed and filtered to measure the absolute abundance of every unique TCRbeta CDR3 rearrangement. For each sample, productive Simpson clonality was calculated as the square root of Simpson's diversity index over productive rearrangements. TCRdb provides this immuneACCESS table in a form limited to in-frame rearrangements. Some clones are lacking; in checked studies, under half of them reflect an unresolved V gene, and why the rest are absent is not known. That table furnishes V, J and clone size, whereas the DNA furnished D and trimming. The sample data list tens of thousands of clones, and about 85% of these were observed just once. Approximately 2.8% of the sample rests with the top ten.

In Seattle, one collaborating source enrolled patients while the infection was active and tracked those patients longitudinally over the course of disease. Each collaborating institution followed its own protocols to collect whole blood in K2EDTA tubes. For TCRbeta analysis, collaborators shipped samples in one of three forms: frozen whole blood, isolated PBMCs, or DNA extracted from either of those sample types. As encoded in the germline V gene (reference sequence), CDR1 is SGHNT while CDR2 is YYREEE. The CDR3 runs 13 residues from the cysteine to the phenylalanine. CDR3 DNA only is kept here, 39 bases in frame from base 1. Cut back by 3 bases and 6 bases, the V and J ends lie 13 bases apart. The data are from a study of blood T cell repertoires in COVID-19 (TCRdb year 2020). Background for the entire study: The collaborator samples originated in the United States, Italy and Spain and spanned the acute and convalescent phases of COVID-19. The prospective study material was composed of cDNA or gDNA derived from T cells, B-cell-depleted T cells, or PBMCs. Deeply sampled blood TCRbeta repertoires from subjects exposed to, actively infected with, or recovered from COVID-19 were included in the dataset. The repertoires were released in a freely available public database intended as a resource for research on the immune response to SARS-CoV-2. The samples were drawn from two sources: the first 160 participants of the ongoing ImmuneRACE study, and 1,200 or so subjects contributed by 6 global collaborators. The sample metadata nearly always contained a de-identified subject ID, COVID-19 status, age in years and sex. Where available, HLA class I and class II types were taken from metadata supplied by the sample provider and were not determined by assay-based typing.

Study-wide conclusions, independent of this receptor: The amount of clinical and demographic metadata varied by source and participant and was provided uncurated.

The specimen sequenced was peripheral blood. This clonotype was obtained from a woman older than 75 with COVID-19, enrolled during active disease. In this chain, TRBV5-4 is recombined with TRBJ2-7; the D gene is possibly TRBD2, with 5 bases matching. CDR3 sequence: CASSWSGVGEQYF. The base sequence is TGTGCCAGCAGCTGGAGCGGTGTAGGCGAGCAGTACTTC.